The rows below give T cell receptor beta chains drawn from one sample of a study of blood T cell repertoires in COVID-19. Profiling relied on immunoSEQ multiplex PCR, and the TCRdb table lists in-frame clones only, not all of them. This table has roughly 50,000 clones, approximately 80% appearing once. The source material was peripheral blood. These receptors were collected from a human donor with active or convalescent COVID-19. The donor label of this sample is uncertain. The CDR3 runs from the conserved cysteine through the conserved F or W. Each record gives: clone size, J gene, V gene, D gene, CDR3 DNA, CDR3 protein. A D gene is named only where the DNA matches it firmly. Not all rows give a size; the values are once, few, many and, for expanded clones, a class.

clone size: NA; J gene: TRBJ1-1; V gene: TRBV19; D gene: NA; CDR3 DNA: TGTGCCAGTAGCCCGGGGAGGGGCACTGAAGCTTTCTTT; CDR3 protein: CASSPGRGTEAFF
clone size: NA; J gene: TRBJ2-7; V gene: TRBV18; D gene: NA; CDR3 DNA: TGTGCCAGCTCCCCTGCTAAAAACGAGCAGTACTTC; CDR3 protein: CASSPAKNEQYF
clone size: NA; J gene: TRBJ2-5; V gene: TRBV15; D gene: NA; CDR3 DNA: TGTGCCACCAGCAGCATCAGGACCCAGTACTTC; CDR3 protein: CATSSIRTQYF
clone size: NA; J gene: TRBJ2-7; V gene: TRBV5-1; D gene: TRBD2; CDR3 DNA: TGCGCCAGCAGCTGGACATGGACTAGCGGCTCCTACGAGCAGTACTTC; CDR3 protein: CASSWTWTSGSYEQYF
clone size: NA; J gene: TRBJ1-1; V gene: TRBV28; D gene: TRBD1; CDR3 DNA: TGTGCCAGCAGTTCCCTGACAGGGTACCAGTACACTGAAGCTTTCTTT; CDR3 protein: CASSSLTGYQYTEAFF
clone size: once; J gene: TRBJ1-2; V gene: TRBV5-6; D gene: NA; CDR3 DNA: TGTGCCAGCACCAGCGGGTTCTATGGCTACACCTTC; CDR3 protein: CASTSGFYGYTF
clone size: NA; J gene: TRBJ1-5; V gene: TRBV12-5; D gene: NA; CDR3 DNA: TGTGCTAGTGGTTCAGGGGGCAATCAGCCCCAGCATTTT; CDR3 protein: CASGSGGNQPQHF
clone size: NA; J gene: TRBJ2-1; V gene: TRBV9; D gene: NA; CDR3 DNA: TGTGCCAGCAGCGACAGGAGTGAGCAGTTCTTC; CDR3 protein: CASSDRSEQFF
clone size: once; J gene: TRBJ2-2; V gene: TRBV3-1/TRBV3-2; D gene: TRBD2; CDR3 DNA: TGTGCCAGCAGCCACCGGACTAGCGTGGCCGGGGAGCTGTTTTTT; CDR3 protein: CASSHRTSVAGELFF
clone size: NA; J gene: TRBJ1-3; V gene: TRBV7-2; D gene: TRBD1; CDR3 DNA: TGTGCCAGCAGCTTTAACGACAGGGCTCTCCGATCTGGAAACACCATATATTTT; CDR3 protein: CASSFNDRALRSGNTIYF
clone size: NA; J gene: TRBJ2-1; V gene: TRBV12-5; D gene: NA; CDR3 DNA: TGTGCTAGTGGTTTGGTTGGGCCCTACAATGAGCAGTTCTTC; CDR3 protein: CASGLVGPYNEQFF
clone size: NA; J gene: TRBJ2-5; V gene: TRBV7-6; D gene: TRBD1; CDR3 DNA: TGTGCCAGCAGCTCCCGGCGGGCCACAGGGGCTGGAGAGACCCAGTACTTC; CDR3 protein: CASSSRRATGAGETQYF